This TCR beta chain came from a study of T cells after yellow fever vaccination. Looking at the study overall: With SMART-Seq v4 Ultra Low Input, the fractions containing low cell numbers were prepared.

From the 5' RACE reads, TCRdb called clonotypes with MiXCR, one entry per CDR3 protein. Of approximately 510,000 distinct CDR3 sequences listed, 21% are singletons. Trimming took off 7 bases at V and 0 bases at J, with 19 bases between the two ends. This CDR3 has 18 residues. CDR1 LGHDT and CDR2 YNNKEL come from the germline V gene (reference sequence). The receptor was derived from a man younger than 35 who received the YFV17D yellow fever vaccine. The J gene is TRBJ2-6, the V gene TRBV3-1; tentative D call: TRBD1 (6 bases). The source material was PBMCs, sampled 21 days after the first yellow fever vaccination. In nucleotides, the CDR3 is TGTGCCAGCACCCTTTGGGGGCCAAAGAACTCTGGGGCCAACGTCCTGACTTTC. Translated, it gives CASTLWGPKNSGANVLTF.